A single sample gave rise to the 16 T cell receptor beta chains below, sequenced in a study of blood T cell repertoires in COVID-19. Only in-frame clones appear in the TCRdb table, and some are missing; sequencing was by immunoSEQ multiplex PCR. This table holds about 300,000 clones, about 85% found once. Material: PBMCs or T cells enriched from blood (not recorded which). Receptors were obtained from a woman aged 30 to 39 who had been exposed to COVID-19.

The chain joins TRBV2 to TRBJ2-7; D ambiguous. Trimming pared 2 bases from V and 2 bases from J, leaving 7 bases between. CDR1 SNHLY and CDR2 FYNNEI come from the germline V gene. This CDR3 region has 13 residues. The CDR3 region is CASSEYKAYEQYF. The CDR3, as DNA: TGTGCCAGCAGTGAATACAAAGCCTACGAGCAGTACTTC.

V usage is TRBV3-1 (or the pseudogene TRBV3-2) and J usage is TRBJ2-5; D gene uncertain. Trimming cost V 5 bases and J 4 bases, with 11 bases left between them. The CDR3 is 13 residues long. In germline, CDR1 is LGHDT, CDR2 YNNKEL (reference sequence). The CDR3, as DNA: TGTGCCAGCAGCGACTTAAGAGCAGAGACCCAGTACTTC. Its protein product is CASSDLRAETQYF.

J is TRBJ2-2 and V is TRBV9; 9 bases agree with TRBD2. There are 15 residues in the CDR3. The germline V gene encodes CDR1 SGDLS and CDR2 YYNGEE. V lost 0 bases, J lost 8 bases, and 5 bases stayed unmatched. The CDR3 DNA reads TGTGCCAGCAGCGTAGTTTCTAGCGGGACTGGGGAGCTGTTTTTT. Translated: CASSVVSSGTGELFF.

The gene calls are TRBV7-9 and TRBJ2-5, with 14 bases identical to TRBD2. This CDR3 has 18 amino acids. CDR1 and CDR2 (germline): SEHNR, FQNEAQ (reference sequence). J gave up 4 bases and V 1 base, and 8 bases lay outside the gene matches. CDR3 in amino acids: CASSLGLAGGPSVETQYF. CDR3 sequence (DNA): TGTGCCAGCAGCTTAGGACTAGCGGGGGGGCCGTCTGTAGAGACCCAGTACTTC. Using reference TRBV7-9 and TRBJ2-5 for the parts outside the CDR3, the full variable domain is DTGVSQNPRHKITKRGQNVTFRCDPISEHNRLYWYRQTLGQGPEFLTYFQNEAQLEKSRLLSDRFSAERPKGSFSTLEIQRTEQGDSAMYLCASSLGLAGGPSVETQYFGPGTRLLVL.

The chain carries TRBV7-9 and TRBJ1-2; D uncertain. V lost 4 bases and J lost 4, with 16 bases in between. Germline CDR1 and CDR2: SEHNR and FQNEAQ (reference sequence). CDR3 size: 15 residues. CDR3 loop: CASSSSRGGVYGYTF. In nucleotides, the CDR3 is TGTGCCAGCAGCTCTTCCCGTGGAGGCGTCTATGGCTACACCTTC. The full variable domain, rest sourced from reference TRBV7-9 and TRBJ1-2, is DTGVSQNPRHKITKRGQNVTFRCDPISEHNRLYWYRQTLGQGPEFLTYFQNEAQLEKSRLLSDRFSAERPKGSFSTLEIQRTEQGDSAMYLCASSSSRGGVYGYTFGSGTRLTVV.

The CDR3 loop is CAWSTPPSDNEQFF. As DNA, the CDR3 is TGTGCCTGGAGTACCCCACCCAGTGACAATGAGCAGTTCTTC. The chain carries TRBV30 and TRBJ2-1; D is undetermined. V dropped 2 bases and J dropped 5 bases, with 13 bases sitting between them. From germline, CDR1 is GTSNPN and CDR2 SVGIG (reference sequence). CDR3 length equals 14 residues.

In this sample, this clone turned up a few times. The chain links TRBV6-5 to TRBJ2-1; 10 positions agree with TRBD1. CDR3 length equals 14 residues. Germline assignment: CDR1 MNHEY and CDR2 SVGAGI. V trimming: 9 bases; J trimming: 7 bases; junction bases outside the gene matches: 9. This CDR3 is CASYRDRGGNEQFF. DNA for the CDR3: TGTGCCAGTTACCGGGACAGGGGAGGAAATGAGCAGTTCTTC.

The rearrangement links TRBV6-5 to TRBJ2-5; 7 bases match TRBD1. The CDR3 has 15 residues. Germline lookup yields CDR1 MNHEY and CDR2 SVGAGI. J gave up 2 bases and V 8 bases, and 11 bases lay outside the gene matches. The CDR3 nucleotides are TGTGCCAGCGGGACAGACTGGGGACCTCAAGAGACCCAGTACTTC. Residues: CASGTDWGPQETQYF.

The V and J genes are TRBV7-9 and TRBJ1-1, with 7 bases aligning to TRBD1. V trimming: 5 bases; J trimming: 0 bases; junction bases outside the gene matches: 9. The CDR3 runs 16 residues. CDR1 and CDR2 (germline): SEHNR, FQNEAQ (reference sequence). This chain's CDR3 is CASSVDRIRMNTEAFF. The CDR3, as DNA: TGTGCCAGCAGCGTGGACAGGATTCGCATGAACACTGAAGCTTTCTTT.

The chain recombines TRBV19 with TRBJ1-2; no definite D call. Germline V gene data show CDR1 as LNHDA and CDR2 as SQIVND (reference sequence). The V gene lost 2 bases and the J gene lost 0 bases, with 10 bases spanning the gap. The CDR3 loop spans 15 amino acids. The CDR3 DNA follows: TGTGCCAGTAGTATATCGGCGGCAACTAACTATGGCTACACCTTC. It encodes CASSISAATNYGYTF. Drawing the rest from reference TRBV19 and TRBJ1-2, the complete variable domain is DGGITQSPKYLFRKEGQNVTLSCEQNLNHDAMYWYRQDPGQGLRLIYYSQIVNDFQKGDIAEGYSVSREKKESFPLTVTSAQKNPTAFYLCASSISAATNYGYTFGSGTRLTVV.

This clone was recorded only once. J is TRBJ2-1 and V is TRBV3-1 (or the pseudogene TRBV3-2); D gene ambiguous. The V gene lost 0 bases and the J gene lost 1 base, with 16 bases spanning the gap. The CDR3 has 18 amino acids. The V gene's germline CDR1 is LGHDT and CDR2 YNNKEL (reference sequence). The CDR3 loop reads CASSQDHPAEWSYNEQFF. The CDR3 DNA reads TGTGCCAGCAGCCAAGATCACCCCGCGGAGTGGTCCTACAATGAGCAGTTCTTC.

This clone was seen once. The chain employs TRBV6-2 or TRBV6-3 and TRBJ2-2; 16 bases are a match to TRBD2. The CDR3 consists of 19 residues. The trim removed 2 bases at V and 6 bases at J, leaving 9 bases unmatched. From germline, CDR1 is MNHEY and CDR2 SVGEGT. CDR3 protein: CASSYPAGTSGGAPGELFF. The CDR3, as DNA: TGTGCCAGCAGTTACCCCGCCGGGACTAGCGGGGGGGCCCCCGGGGAGCTGTTTTTT.

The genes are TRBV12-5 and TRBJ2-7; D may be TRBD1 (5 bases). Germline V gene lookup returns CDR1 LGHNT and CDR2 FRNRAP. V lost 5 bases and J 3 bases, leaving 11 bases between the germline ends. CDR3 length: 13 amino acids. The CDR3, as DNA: TGTGCTAGTGGTACCCTGACAGTCTACGAGCAGTACTTC. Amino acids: CASGTLTVYEQYF.

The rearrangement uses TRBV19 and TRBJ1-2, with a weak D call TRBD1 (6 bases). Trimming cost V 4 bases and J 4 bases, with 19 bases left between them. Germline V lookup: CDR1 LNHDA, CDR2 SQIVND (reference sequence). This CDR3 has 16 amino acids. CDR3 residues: CASSTRQWGRVYGYTF. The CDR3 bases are TGTGCCAGTAGTACCCGACAGTGGGGGCGCGTCTATGGCTACACCTTC.

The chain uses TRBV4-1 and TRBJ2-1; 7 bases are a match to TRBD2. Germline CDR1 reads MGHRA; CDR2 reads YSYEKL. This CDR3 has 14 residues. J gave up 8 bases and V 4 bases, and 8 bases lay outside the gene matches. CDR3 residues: CASSRTGRGDEQFF. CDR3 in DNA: TGCGCCAGCAGCCGTACGGGCCGGGGGGATGAGCAGTTCTTC.

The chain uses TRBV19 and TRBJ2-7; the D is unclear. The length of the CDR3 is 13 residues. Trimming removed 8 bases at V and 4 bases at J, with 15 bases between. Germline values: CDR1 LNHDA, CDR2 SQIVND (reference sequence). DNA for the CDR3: TGTGCCAGTCGTCCAGGTCCGCAATACGAGCAGTACTTC. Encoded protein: CASRPGPQYEQYF.